The next 28 T cell receptor beta chains were all read from a single sample in a study of metastatic and nonmetastatic thyroid tumors. MiXCR re-clonotyped the PCR reads for TCRdb. The sample lists around 24,000 clones; roughly 20% were seen once. No treatment had been given to any patient before thyroid surgery. Sequenced: blood. The receptors shown here come from a male donor with papillary thyroid cancer or a benign thyroid nodule (not recorded which). Some clones in this sample may be carry-over from other donors' samples.

In this sample, this clone turned up many times. This chain's CDR3 is CASSPGLAGGVANEQFF. The CDR3 nucleotides are TGTGCCAGTAGTCCGGGACTAGCGGGAGGGGTAGCGAATGAGCAGTTCTTC. The V and J genes are TRBV19 and TRBJ2-1, with 16 bases fitting TRBD2. Germline assignment: CDR1 LNHDA and CDR2 SQIVND (reference sequence). The V gene end was trimmed by 5 bases and the J gene end by 7 bases; junction bases not matched to a gene: 8. The CDR3 sequence is 17 residues long.

This clone was counted at least ten times. The rearrangement links TRBV7-9 to TRBJ2-1, with 7 nucleotides matching TRBD1. CDR1 and CDR2 from the germline V gene are SEHNR and FQNEAQ (reference sequence). CDR3 length: 14 amino acids. V shed 1 base and J 3 bases; nucleotides not matched to a gene: 0. The chain's CDR3 is CASSLDRGYNEQFF. Written as DNA, the CDR3 is TGTGCCAGCAGCTTAGACAGGGGCTACAATGAGCAGTTCTTC.

In this sample, this clone turned up many times. The gene calls are TRBV4-2 and TRBJ2-6; D not resolved. This CDR3 has 17 residues. Germline V gives CDR1 LGHNA, CDR2 YNFKEQ. V was cut by 7 bases and J by 4 bases, with 20 bases left in between. CDR3 bases: TGTGCCAGCATCCACGGTACCCCGGCGGAAGGGGCCAACGTCCTGACTTTC. Its translation: CASIHGTPAEGANVLTF.

This clone was counted many times. V gene TRBV10-3 combines with J gene TRBJ2-7; TRBD1 agrees at 8 bases. CDR3 length: 15 amino acids. Unmatched junction bases numbered 7, after V lost 4 bases and J lost 2 bases. CDR1 ENHRY and CDR2 SYGVKD come from the germline V gene. The CDR3 DNA is TGTGCCATCAGTGCCCCAGGACAGGGCACCTACGAGCAGTACTTC. It is translated as CAISAPGQGTYEQYF.

This clone was seen at least ten times. This chain joins TRBV5-4 and TRBJ1-1; a weak D match, TRBD1 (6 bases). CDR1 is SGHNT, CDR2 YYREEE, per germline (reference sequence). Trimming shortened V by 4 bases and J by 0 bases, and 10 bases separated the two germline ends. The CDR3 loop spans 14 amino acids. The CDR3 DNA follows: TGTGCCAGCAGCCCATGGGGGCTGAACACTGAAGCTTTCTTT. This encodes CASSPWGLNTEAFF.

The rearrangement joins TRBV5-1 to TRBJ2-3, with 7 bases matching TRBD2. CDR1 is SGHRS, CDR2 YFSETQ, per germline. The junction had 0 bases not matched to a gene; V was cut back by 2 bases and J by 0 bases. This CDR3 has 14 residues. The CDR3 DNA sequence: TGCGCCAGCAGCTTTAGCGGGAGCACAGATACGCAGTATTTT. It is translated as CASSFSGSTDTQYF.

Regarding this clone: One end of the junction is discordant with germline, which a read error may explain. The chain uses TRBV6-1 and TRBJ2-7; 7 bases fit TRBD1. The germline gives CDR1 MNHNS, CDR2 SASEGT. The CDR3 loop spans 13 amino acids. CDR3 DNA sequence: TGTGCCATCAGTATGGACAGGTCCTACGAGCAGTACTTC. It encodes CAISMDRSYEQYF.

This clone appeared a few times. The chain has TRBV2 and TRBJ1-4; D may be TRBD1 (5 bases). There are 13 residues in the CDR3. The germline V and J ends were trimmed by 7 bases and 5 bases, with 11 bases remaining between them. Germline V lookup: CDR1 SNHLY, CDR2 FYNNEI. The CDR3 nucleotides are TGTGCCAGCATAGGGACGGAAAATGAAAAACTGTTTTTT. This codes for CASIGTENEKLFF.

This clone showed up many times. This chain joins TRBV25-1 and TRBJ2-1; D is unresolved. Trimming pared 6 bases from V and 0 bases from J, leaving 0 bases between. The CDR3 is 11 amino acids. Germline loops: CDR1 MGHDK, CDR2 SYGVNS. This chain's CDR3 is CASSSYNEQFF. In nucleotides, the CDR3 is TGTGCCAGCAGCTCCTACAATGAGCAGTTCTTC.

This clone was counted at least ten times. The rearrangement links TRBV2 to TRBJ1-6; weak D call: TRBD1 (5 bases). With 5 bases removed from V and 7 bases from J, the gap between germline ends came to 12 bases. The CDR3 is 14 amino acids. Germline V lookup: CDR1 SNHLY, CDR2 FYNNEI. Here the CDR3 DNA reads TGTGCCAGCAGTAAGGGGACGGGGAATTCACCCCTCCACTTT. Its protein is CASSKGTGNSPLHF.

Details on this clone: The germline gene is not matched at one end of the junction; a read error may be the cause. The chain recombines TRBV12-3 or TRBV12-4 with TRBJ2-3, with D maybe TRBD2 (6 bases). This CDR3 is built from 14 residues. As DNA, the CDR3 is TGTGCCAGCAGCCCAACCGGGAGCACATATACTCAGTATTTT. Protein product: CASSPTGSTYTQYF.

This clone was found many times. CDR3 bases: TGTGCCAGCAGTTTGCAGGGGGCGGGCACCGGGGAGCTGTTTTTT. Protein sequence: CASSLQGAGTGELFF. The V gene is TRBV2, the J gene TRBJ2-2; TRBD1 aligns across 8 bases. The V segment lost 5 bases and the J segment 4 bases; nucleotides outside the gene matches: 6. This CDR3 has 15 amino acids. Per germline, CDR1 SNHLY and CDR2 FYNNEI.

This clone occurred many times. Here the CDR3 DNA reads TGTGCCAGCAGTGAGGAGGGGAAGTCCAGTCCCCAGCATTTT. Translating it yields CASSEEGKSSPQHF. V usage is TRBV2 and J usage is TRBJ1-5, with D possibly being TRBD1 (5 bases). Trimming shortened V by 3 bases and J by 10 bases, and 16 bases separated the two germline ends. In germline, CDR1 is SNHLY, CDR2 FYNNEI. The CDR3 is made up of 14 amino acids.

On this clone: This may be a read error, as it is one base from a much larger clone. The CDR3 DNA follows: TGTGCCAGCATCTTAGGAACCTCACAAGAGACCCAGTACTTC. It yields the protein CASILGTSQETQYF. V usage is TRBV7-9 and J usage is TRBJ2-5; D is undetermined. The CDR3 length is 14 residues. Germline CDR1 is SEHNR and CDR2 is FQNEAQ (reference sequence).

V and J are TRBV2 and TRBJ2-5; D gene uncertain. The germline gives CDR1 SNHLY, CDR2 FYNNEI. The CDR3 runs 12 residues. V dropped 5 bases and J dropped 4 bases, with 8 bases sitting between them. The CDR3 sequence: CASSKSTETQYF. The DNA for the CDR3 is TGTGCCAGCAGTAAGAGCACAGAGACCCAGTACTTC.

This chain joins TRBV7-2 and TRBJ2-7; D perhaps matches TRBD1 (6 bases). With 5 bases removed from V and 4 bases from J, the gap between germline ends came to 18 bases. The CDR3 is 15 amino acids. The germline gives CDR1 SGHTA, CDR2 FQGNSA. The DNA of the CDR3 is TGTGCCAGCAGCCTACGGGACACGAACATATACGAGCAGTACTTC. It encodes CASSLRDTNIYEQYF.

The gene calls are TRBV20-1 and TRBJ2-7; perhaps TRBD2 as D (5 bases). Germline CDR1 DFQATT, CDR2 SNEGSKA (reference sequence). V lost 0 bases and J lost 0, with 12 bases in between. The CDR3 covers 15 residues. CDR3 in amino acids: CSAREVGSGSYEQYF. The CDR3 bases are TGCAGTGCTAGAGAGGTCGGCAGCGGCTCCTACGAGCAGTACTTC.

The chain is built from TRBV11-2 and TRBJ2-5, with D perhaps matching TRBD2 (6 bases). The CDR3 spans 15 residues. The germline V and J ends were trimmed by 7 bases and 1 base, with 16 bases remaining between them. Germline CDR1 SGHAT, CDR2 FQNNGV. The CDR3 protein is CASNKTGGTQETQYF. Here the CDR3 DNA reads TGTGCCAGCAACAAAACCGGCGGGACCCAAGAGACCCAGTACTTC.

This clone showed up many times. V gene TRBV5-1 combines with J gene TRBJ2-3; TRBD2 might be the D (5 bases). Germline values: CDR1 SGHRS, CDR2 YFSETQ. With 1 base removed from V and 1 base from J, the gap between germline ends came to 10 bases. This CDR3 region has 15 residues. The CDR3 spells CASSLLGGRTDTQYF. CDR3 DNA: TGCGCCAGCAGCTTGTTAGGCGGGCGCACAGATACGCAGTATTTT.

Regarding this clone: An end of the junction does not agree with germline; a read error may underlie this. J is TRBJ1-5 and V is TRBV4-1; 7 nucleotides align to TRBD1. Per the germline V gene, CDR1 is MGHRA and CDR2 is YSYEKL. This CDR3 has 18 amino acids. This CDR3 is CASSQVAPSGGRGQPKHF. In DNA form, the CDR3 reads TGCGCCAGCAGCCAAGTGGCCCCATCGGGTGGTAGGGGGCAGCCCAAGCATTTT.

This clone was seen just once. The chain is built from TRBV13 and TRBJ2-5; a possible D gene is TRBD2 (7 bases). CDR1 and CDR2 from the germline V gene are PRHDT and FYEKMQ (reference sequence). This CDR3 spans 16 amino acids. V was pared by 1 base and J by 1 base, with 13 bases between. CDR3 in amino acids: CASSLVGGLRQETQYF. The CDR3, as DNA: TGTGCCAGCAGCTTAGTGGGGGGGCTACGCCAAGAGACCCAGTACTTC.

The genes are TRBV20-1 and TRBJ1-1; D not resolved. V lost 0 bases and J 6 bases, leaving 11 bases between the germline ends. This CDR3 is built from 13 residues. Germline lookup yields CDR1 DFQATT and CDR2 SNEGSKA (reference sequence). CDR3 loop: CSARDFLVSEAFF. The DNA for the CDR3 is TGCAGTGCTAGAGATTTTTTAGTTTCTGAAGCTTTCTTT.

The chain is built from TRBV6-1 and TRBJ1-5, with TRBD1 as a possible D gene (5 bases). V lost 5 bases, J lost 4 bases, and 15 bases lay in between. CDR3 length: 15 residues. Germline loops: CDR1 MNHNS, CDR2 SASEGT. This CDR3 is CASSRGSGGNQPQHF. In DNA, the CDR3 is TGTGCCAGCAGTCGGGGGAGTGGGGGAAATCAGCCCCAGCATTTT.

This clone was detected a few times. Other DNA sequences within the sample encode an identical CDR3. V usage is TRBV25-1 and J usage is TRBJ2-2, with D unresolved. V was shortened by 3 bases and J by 11 bases, with 19 bases between the two germline ends. Germline V lookup: CDR1 MGHDK, CDR2 SYGVNS. The CDR3 spans 15 residues. CDR3 DNA: TGTGCCAGCAGTGATCAGTCGCAAGGGAACGGTGAGCTGTTTTTT. Encoded protein: CASSDQSQGNGELFF. Full variable domain (missing parts from reference TRBV25-1 and TRBJ2-2): EADIYQTPRYLVIGTGKKITLECSQTMGHDKMYWYQQDPGMELHLIHYSYGVNSTEKGDLSSESTVSRIRTEHFPLTLESARPSHTSQYLCASSDQSQGNGELFFGEGSRLTVL.

A word on this clone: The junction differs from germline at one of its ends, possibly a read error. The CDR3 region has the DNA TGTGCCATCAGTACGGCAGTAGCTAACTATGGCTACACCTTC. Its translation is CAISTAVANYGYTF. This chain links TRBV6-1 with TRBJ1-2; D gene ambiguous. The germline V gene has CDR1 MNHNS and CDR2 SASEGT. The CDR3 runs 14 residues.

The chain links TRBV19 to TRBJ1-5, with 10 bases identical to TRBD1. J lost 7 bases, V lost 4 bases, and 10 bases had no gene match. There are 16 residues in the CDR3. Germline CDR1 LNHDA, CDR2 SQIVND (reference sequence). In DNA, the CDR3 is TGTGCCAGTAGTACCTGGGACAGGGGATTAAGCCAGCCCCAGCATTTT. Encoded protein: CASSTWDRGLSQPQHF.

This rearrangement joins TRBV5-1 to TRBJ2-7; weak D call: TRBD2 (5 bases). CDR1 is SGHRS and CDR2 is YFSETQ in the germline V gene. V dropped 7 bases and J dropped 4 bases, with 18 bases sitting between them. This CDR3 comprises 14 residues. Here the CDR3 DNA reads TGCGCCAGCTCCTACGGGATAAGAAAGTACGAGCAGTACTTC. The encoded protein is CASSYGIRKYEQYF. The full variable domain, in which reference TRBV5-1 and TRBJ2-7 provide the parts outside the CDR3, is KAGVTQTPRYLIKTRGQQVTLSCSPISGHRSVSWYQQTPGQGLQFLFEYFSETQRNKGNFPGRFSGRQFSNSRSEMNVSTLELGDSALYLCASSYGIRKYEQYFGPGTRLTVT.

This clone was found many times. The CDR3 loop is CASSLGSQGQYF. Written as DNA, the CDR3 is TGTGCCAGCAGTTTAGGTTCGCAAGGGCAGTATTTT. The chain has TRBV12-3 or TRBV12-4 and TRBJ2-3, with D unresolved. V dropped 1 base and J dropped 11 bases, with 10 bases sitting between them. CDR3 length: 12 residues.